Listed here are 29 T cell receptor beta chains from one sample, sequenced in a study of CD8 T cells in Susac syndrome. The authors reverse transcribed roughly 0.5 to 1 ug RNA with random hexamers. A single record per CDR3 protein comes from TCRdb applying MiXCR to the immunoSEQ multiplex PCR reads. The top ten clones hold 0.11% of a sample with 250,000 to 350,000 distinct CDR3 sequences, around 83% of them seen once. Sequencing was performed on CD8+ T cells from PBMCs. All receptors come from a human donor with multiple sclerosis.

The CDR3 is CSGRAGGLTTDTQYF. CDR3 nucleotide sequence: TGCAGTGGACGGGCGGGAGGGCTAACAACAGATACGCAGTATTTT. This chain joins TRBV20-1 and TRBJ2-3; 9 bases fit TRBD2. Trimming removed 7 bases from V and 3 bases from J; junction bases left unmatched: 11. The CDR3 loop spans 15 amino acids. Per germline, CDR1 DFQATT and CDR2 SNEGSKA (reference sequence).

This chain connects TRBV5-6 to TRBJ2-1, with D possibly called TRBD1 or TRBD2 (5 bases each). Trimming took 6 bases from V and 8 from J, leaving 27 bases between them. Germline V gives CDR1 SGHDT, CDR2 YYEEEE. The CDR3 contains 17 residues. The CDR3 region is CASTFVGGAGFSDEQFF. CDR3 DNA: TGTGCCAGCACCTTTGTCGGAGGAGCAGGGTTTAGCGATGAGCAGTTCTTC.

The V call is TRBV9, the J call TRBJ2-5, with D possibly being TRBD2 (6 bases). This CDR3 has 14 amino acids. Germline CDR1 reads SGDLS; CDR2 reads YYNGEE. V was shortened by 7 bases and J by 5 bases, with 18 bases between the two germline ends. CDR3 coding DNA: TGTGCCAGCGCGGTCGGGGGAGCCCGGGAGACCCAGTACTTC. Protein product: CASAVGGARETQYF.

The chain combines TRBV27 with TRBJ1-4, with D hard to call. The germline V gene has CDR1 MNHEY and CDR2 SMNVEV (reference sequence). V lost 2 bases to trimming and J lost 5 bases, with 9 bases between them. The CDR3 contains 14 residues. The CDR3 reads CASSLRHPNEKLFF. The CDR3 nucleotides are TGTGCCAGCAGTTTAAGGCACCCGAATGAAAAACTGTTTTTT.

The chain joins TRBV3-1 to TRBJ1-1; no clear D gene. Looked up from germline, CDR1 is LGHDT and CDR2 is YNNKEL (reference sequence). Trimming shortened V by 7 bases and J by 1 base, and 28 bases separated the two germline ends. This CDR3 is built from 19 residues. The CDR3 region has the DNA TGTGCCAGCACGTCGGGCCGTGAGATGAGGACGGTGTGGAACACTGAAGCTTTCTTT. Protein product: CASTSGREMRTVWNTEAFF.

The rearrangement uses TRBV10-3 and TRBJ1-1; TRBD1 might be the D (6 bases). The CDR3 is made up of 16 amino acids. The germline CDR1 and CDR2 sequences are ENHRY and SYGVKD. The V and J ends lost 5 bases and 4 bases respectively, with 20 bases between them. The CDR3 DNA is TGTGCCATCAGTCTCCCGGGGGGGGGCGGGAGCACTGAAGCTTTCTTT. Its translation: CAISLPGGGGSTEAFF.

The chain recombines TRBV27 with TRBJ1-1, with TRBD1 as a possible D gene (5 bases). The CDR3 has 13 amino acids. V lost 8 bases, J lost 1 base, and 11 bases lay in between. Germline lookup yields CDR1 MNHEY and CDR2 SMNVEV (reference sequence). This chain's CDR3 is CASGWGSNTEAFF. CDR3 DNA sequence: TGTGCCAGCGGGTGGGGCTCGAACACTGAAGCTTTCTTT.

V gene TRBV7-9 combines with J gene TRBJ2-7; D is possibly TRBD2 (6 bases). The length of the CDR3 is 15 residues. V lost 4 bases, J lost 0 bases, and 13 bases lay in between. Germline assignment: CDR1 SEHNR and CDR2 FQNEAQ (reference sequence). In DNA, the CDR3 is TGTGCCAGCAGCTCAGGGATGACTAGCTCCTACGAGCAGTACTTC. It codes for CASSSGMTSSYEQYF.

This clonotype was counted a few times. The chain recombines TRBV2 with TRBJ1-6; D unclear. V lost 0 bases to trimming and J lost 17 bases, with 17 bases between them. This CDR3 has 14 residues. Germline V gene sequence: CDR1 SNHLY, CDR2 FYNNEI. The CDR3 sequence is CASSEANDPVLVHF. In DNA form, the CDR3 reads TGTGCCAGCAGTGAAGCGAATGACCCTGTATTAGTCCACTTT.

The chain is built from TRBV6-1 and TRBJ2-7; D is possibly TRBD1 or TRBD2 (5 bases each). Trimming removed 3 bases at V and 4 bases at J, with 16 bases between. The CDR3 is made up of 15 amino acids. CDR1 is MNHNS, CDR2 SASEGT, per germline. This CDR3 is CASSDPGRTTYEQYF. In DNA, the CDR3 is TGTGCCAGCAGTGATCCGGGACGGACGACTTACGAGCAGTACTTC.

The chain joins TRBV9 to TRBJ2-4, with D maybe TRBD2 (5 bases). Germline CDR1 reads SGDLS; CDR2 reads YYNGEE. The V and J ends lost 4 bases and 8 bases respectively, with 10 bases between them. The CDR3 length is 12 residues. The CDR3 bases are TGTGCCAGCAGCCTAACCGGGGACATTCAGTACTTC. It yields the protein CASSLTGDIQYF.

This chain uses TRBV4-2 with TRBJ2-5; the D gene is possibly TRBD2 (5 bases). Germline V gene lookup returns CDR1 LGHNA and CDR2 YNFKEQ. Deletions cut 0 bases from V and 0 bases from J, with 11 bases between. The CDR3 is made up of 16 amino acids. Here the CDR3 reads CASSQDSFSDQETQYF. The CDR3 DNA is TGTGCCAGCAGCCAAGATTCCTTTAGCGACCAAGAGACCCAGTACTTC.

The chain recombines TRBV3-1 with TRBJ2-1; D possibly corresponds to TRBD2 (5 bases). The length of the CDR3 is 14 residues. With 6 bases removed from V and 6 bases from J, the gap between germline ends came to 15 bases. Germline CDR1 and CDR2: LGHDT and YNNKEL (reference sequence). CDR3 region: CASSTPEESNEQFF. The DNA of the CDR3 is TGTGCCAGCAGTACTCCGGAGGAAAGCAATGAGCAGTTCTTC.

The rearrangement uses TRBV28 and TRBJ2-1; 9 nucleotides align to TRBD2. In germline, CDR1 is MDHEN, CDR2 SYDVKM. Trimming cost V 4 bases and J 2 bases; bases outside gene matches: 9. The CDR3 spans 17 residues. The CDR3 sequence: CASSSSSGDPPYNEQFF. The CDR3 DNA follows: TGTGCCAGCAGTTCATCTAGCGGGGACCCCCCCTACAATGAGCAGTTCTTC. The whole variable domain, remainder taken from reference TRBV28 and TRBJ2-1, is DVKVTQSSRYLVKRTGEKVFLECVQDMDHENMFWYRQDPGLGLRLIYFSYDVKMKEKGDIPEGYSVSREKKERFSLILESASTNQTSMYLCASSSSSGDPPYNEQFFGPGTRLTVL.

The V call is TRBV28, the J call TRBJ2-7, with D possibly matching TRBD2 (6 bases). The CDR3 contains 17 residues. The germline gives CDR1 MDHEN, CDR2 SYDVKM. Trimming took off 6 bases at V and 0 bases at J, with 21 bases between the two ends. CDR3 sequence (DNA): TGTGCCAGCAGCCGATGGAGGGCAGGGCTTTTCTCCTACGAGCAGTACTTC. This gives the protein CASSRWRAGLFSYEQYF.

The chain uses TRBV13 and TRBJ2-5, with D perhaps TRBD1 or TRBD2 (5 bases each). Trimming shortened V by 2 bases and J by 12 bases, and 22 bases separated the two germline ends. The CDR3 runs to 15 residues. Germline V lookup: CDR1 PRHDT, CDR2 FYEKMQ (reference sequence). The DNA for the CDR3 is TGTGCCAGCAGCTTAACCGGGGCAGGGAGTTTGGAGAAGTACTTC. This codes for CASSLTGAGSLEKYF. Full variable domain (outside the CDR3, taken from reference TRBV13 and TRBJ2-5): AAGVIQSPRHLIKEKRETATLKCYPIPRHDTVYWYQQGPGQDPQFLISFYEKMQSDKGSIPDRFSAQQFSDYHSELNMSSLELGDSALYFCASSLTGAGSLEKYFGPGTRLLVL.

This rearrangement joins TRBV2 to TRBJ2-1; 9 nucleotides line up with TRBD1. Germline assignment: CDR1 SNHLY and CDR2 FYNNEI. Trimming removed 9 bases from V and 2 bases from J; junction bases left unmatched: 5. This CDR3 is built from 14 residues. Here the CDR3 reads CAREGQGAYNEQFF. In DNA form, the CDR3 reads TGTGCCAGGGAGGGACAGGGTGCCTACAATGAGCAGTTCTTC.

The chain has TRBV30 and TRBJ2-5; 7 bases line up with TRBD1. Per the germline V gene, CDR1 is GTSNPN and CDR2 is SVGIG (reference sequence). The CDR3 spans 14 residues. The V gene end was trimmed by 3 bases and the J gene end by 4 bases; junction bases not matched to a gene: 8. The CDR3 region has the DNA TGTGCCTGGAGGAACAGGGGCTTGGGAGAGACCCAGTACTTC. Protein sequence: CAWRNRGLGETQYF.

The chain has TRBV10-1 and TRBJ2-7; tentative D call: TRBD2 (5 bases). V was pared by 3 bases and J by 0 bases, with 9 bases between. Germline CDR1 and CDR2: WNHNN and SYGVQD (reference sequence). The CDR3 has 14 residues. The CDR3 coding sequence is TGCGCCAGCAGTGAAAGAGGGCCCTCCTACGAGCAGTACTTC. Its protein product is CASSERGPSYEQYF.

The V and J genes are TRBV30 and TRBJ1-4, with no clear D. The CDR3 runs 16 residues. CDR1 and CDR2 from the germline V gene are GTSNPN and SVGIG (reference sequence). Trimming shortened V by 0 bases and J by 6 bases, and 17 bases separated the two germline ends. The CDR3 nucleotides read TGTGCCTGGAGTGTACAAGATTGGGGAGTGGATGAAAAACTGTTTTTT. Translation gives CAWSVQDWGVDEKLFF.

This sequence joins TRBV25-1 and TRBJ2-1; the D gene is possibly TRBD2 (5 bases). CDR3 length: 13 residues. The V and J ends lost 4 bases and 3 bases respectively, with 7 bases between them. Per germline, CDR1 MGHDK and CDR2 SYGVNS. The DNA of the CDR3 is TGTGCCAGCAGTGTGGACTTCTACAATGAGCAGTTCTTC. Amino acid sequence: CASSVDFYNEQFF.

CDR3 DNA sequence: TGTGCCAGCAGCCAATGGAGGGACACCTCCACAGATACGCAGTATTTT. Translated: CASSQWRDTSTDTQYF. This sequence joins TRBV13 and TRBJ2-3; D possibly matches TRBD1 or TRBD2 (6 bases each). From germline, CDR1 is PRHDT and CDR2 FYEKMQ (reference sequence). The CDR3 runs 16 residues. V lost 5 bases to trimming and J lost 2 bases, with 17 bases between them.

The chain joins TRBV19 to TRBJ2-1; 10 bases are a match to TRBD2. This CDR3 is built from 15 residues. The trim removed 3 bases at V and 7 bases at J, leaving 6 bases unmatched. Germline V gene sequence: CDR1 LNHDA, CDR2 SQIVND (reference sequence). This CDR3 is CASSMGLAGENEQFF. The CDR3 DNA is TGTGCCAGTAGTATGGGCCTAGCGGGGGAAAATGAGCAGTTCTTC.

V is TRBV12-3 or TRBV12-4 and J is TRBJ2-1; a weak D match, TRBD1 (6 bases). The CDR3 runs to 15 residues. The V gene lost 6 bases and the J gene lost 5 bases, with 17 bases spanning the gap. The CDR3 coding sequence is TGTGCCAGCAGCCCTCCCCCCTCAGGGGACAATGAGCAGTTCTTC. It specifies CASSPPPSGDNEQFF.

The V and J genes are TRBV11-2 and TRBJ2-2; TRBD1 aligns across 7 bases. V trimming: 1 base; J trimming: 0 bases; junction bases outside the gene matches: 5. This CDR3 has 17 amino acids. Germline-derived CDR1 and CDR2 are SGHAT and FQNNGV. The CDR3 nucleotides read TGTGCCAGCAGCTTAGGGCCGGGACAGCCGAACACCGGGGAGCTGTTTTTT. It encodes CASSLGPGQPNTGELFF.

The chain couples TRBV2 to TRBJ2-1, with 7 bases that match TRBD1. The CDR3 spans 15 residues. Trimming removed 8 bases from V and 4 bases from J; junction bases left unmatched: 11. Germline V gene lookup returns CDR1 SNHLY and CDR2 FYNNEI. The CDR3 DNA sequence: TGTGCCAGCTGGGGAACAGGGGAAGGTTACAATGAGCAGTTCTTC. Protein: CASWGTGEGYNEQFF.

This chain uses TRBV19 with TRBJ1-5; tentative D call: TRBD1 (5 bases). Trimming pared 5 bases from V and 0 bases from J, leaving 14 bases between. The CDR3 runs 16 residues. Per germline, CDR1 LNHDA and CDR2 SQIVND (reference sequence). The CDR3 bases are TGTGCCAGTAGTCCTATCCGGGACGTTAGCAATCAGCCCCAGCATTTT. This translates into CASSPIRDVSNQPQHF.

The rearrangement uses TRBV5-1 and TRBJ1-1; a weak D match, TRBD1 (6 bases). The length of the CDR3 is 13 residues. Trimming cost V 0 bases and J 8 bases, with 11 bases left between them. The germline CDR1 and CDR2 sequences are SGHRS and YFSETQ. The CDR3 region is CASSLVMGAEAFF. The CDR3 nucleotides are TGCGCCAGCAGCTTGGTAATGGGGGCCGAAGCTTTCTTT.

The chain couples TRBV4-2 to TRBJ1-2; 7 bases agree with TRBD1. Losses at the gene ends were 0 bases for V and 3 bases for J; bases not matched to a gene: 4. CDR1 is LGHNA and CDR2 is YNFKEQ in the germline V gene. This CDR3 has 15 amino acids. The CDR3 sequence: CASSQEGRGYYGYTF. In DNA, the CDR3 is TGTGCCAGCAGCCAAGAGGGCAGGGGGTACTATGGCTACACCTTC.